A single count supports the clone carrying this T cell receptor (beta chain). This sample also contains other DNA sequences that code for the same CDR3. This specimen comes from a study of shared clonotypes between healthy human individuals. CDR1 and CDR2 (germline): SGHNT, YENEEA. The CDR3 length is 14 residues. Trimming removed 5 bases at V and 2 bases at J, with 13 bases between. Clones were sequenced by immunoSEQ multiplex PCR, and TCRdb holds only the in-frame ones, with some missing. The sample holds about 1 million clones, around 74% seen once. This sequence originates from a man between 18 and 35 years old in good health. Sequencing input: memory CD4+ T cells sorted from blood. Subset here: CD45RA-negative fraction. This rearrangement joins TRBV11-3 to TRBJ2-7, with D unclear. The CDR3 bases are TGTGCCAGCAGCCTACAGACCGGCCCCTACGAGCAGTACTTC. Its protein is CASSLQTGPYEQYF.